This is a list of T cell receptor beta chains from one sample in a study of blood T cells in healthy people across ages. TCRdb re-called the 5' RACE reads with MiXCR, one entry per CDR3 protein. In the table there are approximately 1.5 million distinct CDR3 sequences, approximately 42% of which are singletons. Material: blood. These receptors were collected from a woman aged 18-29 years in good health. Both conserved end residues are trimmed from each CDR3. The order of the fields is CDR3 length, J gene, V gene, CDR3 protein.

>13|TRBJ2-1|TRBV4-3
ASSQASGSVDEQF
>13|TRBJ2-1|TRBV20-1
SASQREVSYNEQF
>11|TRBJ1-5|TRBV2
ASNRQGEQPQH
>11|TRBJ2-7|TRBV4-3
ASSQDVRDEQY
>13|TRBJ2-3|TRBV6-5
ASRGGRVSTDTQY
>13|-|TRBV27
ASSSTQGRGYEQY
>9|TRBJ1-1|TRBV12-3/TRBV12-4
ASVPFPKAF
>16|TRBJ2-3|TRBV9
ASSVGRLASRFPDTQY
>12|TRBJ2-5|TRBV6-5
ASSDVSGQETQY
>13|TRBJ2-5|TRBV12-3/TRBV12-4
ASRITDSFEETQY
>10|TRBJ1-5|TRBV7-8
ASSLEGITQH
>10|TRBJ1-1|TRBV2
ASSGTGVLAF
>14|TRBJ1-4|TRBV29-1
SVDSDRGSTNEKLF
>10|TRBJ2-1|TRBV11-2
ASSPPQSEQF
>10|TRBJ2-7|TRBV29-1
SVEDVSYEQY
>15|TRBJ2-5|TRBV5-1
ASSFYFPELGQETQY
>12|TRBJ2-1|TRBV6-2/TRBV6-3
ASSLPGGVLGQF
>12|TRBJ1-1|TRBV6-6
ASSTLRGSTEAF
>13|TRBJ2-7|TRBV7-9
AINSGQTLSYEQY
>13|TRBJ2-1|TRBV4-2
ASSQDKGTYNEQF
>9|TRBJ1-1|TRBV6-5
AAWGVTEAF
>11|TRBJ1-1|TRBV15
ATSKTDRTEAF
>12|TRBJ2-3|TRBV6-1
ASSEDRVKDTQY
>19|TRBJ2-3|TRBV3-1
ASSQEDRGTFYLPSTDTQY
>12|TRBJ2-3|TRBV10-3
AISAVGVMDTQY
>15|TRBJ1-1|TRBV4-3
ASSQENRGWMNTEAF
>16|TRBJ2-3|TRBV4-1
ASSHRDSIVTSTDTQY
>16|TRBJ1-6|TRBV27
ASRWTGGSYSYNSPLH